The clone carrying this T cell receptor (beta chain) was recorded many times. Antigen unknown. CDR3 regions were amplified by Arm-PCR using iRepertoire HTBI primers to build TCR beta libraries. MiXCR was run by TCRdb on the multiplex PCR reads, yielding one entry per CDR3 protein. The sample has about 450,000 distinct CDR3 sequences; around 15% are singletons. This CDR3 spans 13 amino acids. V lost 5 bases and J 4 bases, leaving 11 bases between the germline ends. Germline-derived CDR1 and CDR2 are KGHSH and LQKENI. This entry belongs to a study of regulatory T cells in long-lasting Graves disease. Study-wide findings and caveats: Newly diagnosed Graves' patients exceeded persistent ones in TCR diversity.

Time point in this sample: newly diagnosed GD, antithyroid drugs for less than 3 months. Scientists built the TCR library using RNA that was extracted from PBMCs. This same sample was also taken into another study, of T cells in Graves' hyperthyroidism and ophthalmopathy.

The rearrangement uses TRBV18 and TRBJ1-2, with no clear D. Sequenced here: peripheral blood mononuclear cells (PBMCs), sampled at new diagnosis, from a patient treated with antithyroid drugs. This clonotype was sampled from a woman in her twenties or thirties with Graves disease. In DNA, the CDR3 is TGTGCCAGCTCAAACGGGCCGGGCTATGGCTACACCTTC. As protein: CASSNGPGYGYTF.